This TCR beta chain comes out of a study of radiotherapy plus CTLA-4 blockade in lung cancer. Looking at the study overall: Objective responses were observed in 18% of patients, and disease control was achieved by roughly 29%.

CDR1 is ENHRY and CDR2 is SYGVKD in the germline V gene. V lost 6 bases and J lost 1; bases outside the gene matches: 2. CDR3 length: 13 residues. In chemo-refractory metastatic non-small-cell lung cancer, patients got ipilimumab CTLA-4 blockade together with focal radiation. TCRdb's copy holds only in-frame clones and misses some; the assay was immunoSEQ multiplex PCR. In the table there are tens of thousands of clones, 88% of which are singletons. This chain uses TRBV10-3 with TRBJ1-1, with 7 positions matching TRBD1. Specimen: peripheral blood, collected from a patient treated with radiotherapy plus ipilimumab. This TCR was recovered from a human donor with non-small cell lung cancer whose response to radiotherapy plus ipilimumab could not be evaluated. The CDR3 DNA reads TGTGCCATCAGGGACAGGACGAACACTGAAGCTTTCTTT. Its protein is CAIRDRTNTEAFF.